A selection of T cell receptor beta chains follows, all from one sample in a study of regulatory dendritic cells for organ transplantation. Here immunoSEQ multiplex PCR was the method, and the copy in TCRdb shows in-frame clones only, minus some. The sample holds roughly 20,000 clones, 85% seen once. The antigens of these receptors remain unknown. What was sequenced was naive CD4+ T cells from blood cultured with dendritic cells. Receptors were obtained from a human donor in good health. Both conserved end residues are part of each CDR3. The order of the fields is J gene, D gene, V gene, clone size, CDR3 DNA, CDR3 protein. A D gene is named only where the DNA matches it firmly. A row's size may be missing; if present it is once, few, many or a size class.

>TRBJ1-1|.|TRBV2|.
TGTGCCAGCACTGAAGAGACGTTGGACGCGGGGACTGAAGCTTTCTTT
CASTEETLDAGTEAFF
>TRBJ2-5|.|TRBV7-2|.
TGTGCCAGCAGCTTCTTCCAGGGTAGTGAAGAGACCCAGTACTTC
CASSFFQGSEETQYF
>TRBJ2-5|.|TRBV7-2|.
TGTGCCAGCAGCTTGGGACACCACCAAGAGACCCAGTACTTC
CASSLGHHQETQYF
>TRBJ1-2|.|TRBV6-6|.
TGTGCCAGCAGTTACTCGATGGCAGGGCTTCTCGATGGCTACACCTTC
CASSYSMAGLLDGYTF
>TRBJ1-1|.|TRBV28|once
TGTGCCAGCAGTTCGACTTACAGGGAAGCTTTCTTT
CASSSTYREAFF
>TRBJ2-3|TRBD2|TRBV5-5|.
TGTGCCAGCAGCTTGGGGACTAGCGGAGGAGATACGCAGTATTTT
CASSLGTSGGDTQYF
>TRBJ2-1|.|TRBV2|few
TGTGCCAGCAAGCCCCATGAGCAGTTCTTC
CASKPHEQFF
>TRBJ2-7|TRBD1|TRBV18|.
TGTGCCAGCTCGCGCTTAACCGGGACAGCGAGCTCCTACGAGCAGTACTTC
CASSRLTGTASSYEQYF
>TRBJ1-4|.|TRBV6-6|.
TGTGCCAGCAGTTATGGGAGACGGACTAATGAAAAACTGTTTTTT
CASSYGRRTNEKLFF
>TRBJ1-2|.|TRBV4-2|.
TGTGCCAGCAGCCAATCGAACTATGGCTACACCTTC
CASSQSNYGYTF
>TRBJ1-2|.|TRBV5-1|.
TGCGCCAGCCGCCTGGCCACGGACTATGGCTACACCTTC
CASRLATDYGYTF
>TRBJ2-5|.|TRBV4-2|.
TGTGCCAGCAGCCAAGGATCCTCGAGCCGACGGGAGACCCAGTACTTC
CASSQGSSSRRETQYF
>TRBJ1-1|.|TRBV4-3|.
TGCGCCAGCAGCCGAAGGCCGAACACTGAAGCTTTCTTT
CASSRRPNTEAFF
>TRBJ2-2|TRBD2|TRBV9|.
TGTGCCAGCAGCGTAGAACCCCGGACTAGCGCCGGGGAGCTGTTTTTT
CASSVEPRTSAGELFF
>TRBJ2-7|TRBD1|TRBV11-1|.
TGTGCCAGCAGGACAGGGGCATACGAGCAGTACTTC
CASRTGAYEQYF